One and the same sample provided the 5 T cell receptor beta chains below, sequenced in a study of read filtering for tumor transcriptome and immune sequencing. The library was built from roughly 400 ng RNA with molecular barcoded adaptors for alpha/delta and beta/gamma chains. TCRdb independently ran MiXCR on the reads; one entry per CDR3 protein. The sample has approximately 62,000 distinct CDR3 sequences; approximately 19% are singletons. The sample taken for sequencing was a population of CD138-negative cells sorted from bone marrow. All receptors come from a donor aged 40 or older with multiple myeloma.

The V call is TRBV28, the J call TRBJ2-1; 8 nucleotides agree with TRBD2. Germline CDR1 is MDHEN and CDR2 is SYDVKM. The CDR3 loop spans 15 amino acids. V was clipped by 6 bases and J by 15 bases; unmatched bases: 19. In DNA form, the CDR3 reads TGTGCCAGCAGCACCGGGACTAGGGTTAGCCCTGGGGTGTTCTTC. It codes for CASSTGTRVSPGVFF. The full variable domain, completed using reference TRBV28 and TRBJ2-1, is DVKVTQSSRYLVKRTGEKVFLECVQDMDHENMFWYRQDPGLGLRLIYFSYDVKMKEKGDIPEGYSVSREKKERFSLILESASTNQTSMYLCASSTGTRVSPGVFFGPGTRLTVL.

This clonotype was seen repeatedly, ten times or more. The chain recombines TRBV5-4 with TRBJ2-5; 14 nucleotides match TRBD2. Germline CDR1 reads SGHNT; CDR2 reads YYREEE (reference sequence). The CDR3 runs 16 residues. The V and J ends lost 4 bases and 4 bases, in that order; junction bases with no gene match: 6. The CDR3 bases are TGTGCCAGCAGCCTGCCCGGGACTAGCGGGGGAGAGACCCAGTACTTC. Residues: CASSLPGTSGGETQYF. Supplemented by reference TRBV5-4 and TRBJ2-5, the full variable domain reads ETGVTQSPTHLIKTRGQQVTLRCSSQSGHNTVSWYQQALGQGPQFIFQYYREEENGRGNFPPRFSGLQFPNYSSELNVNALELDDSALYLCASSLPGTSGGETQYFGPGTRLLVL.

This clonotype has at least ten counts. The J gene is TRBJ2-7, the V gene TRBV30, with D possibly matching TRBD1 (5 bases). The CDR3 totals 12 residues. V was pared by 5 bases and J by 6 bases, with 14 bases between. The germline V gene has CDR1 GTSNPN and CDR2 SVGIG (reference sequence). The CDR3 is CAWDNQRGEQYF. CDR3 coding DNA: TGTGCCTGGGACAACCAAAGGGGCGAGCAGTACTTC.

In its sample, this clonotype was seen many times. CDR3 DNA sequence: TGCAGCGTTTCTTGGCAGGGCCGATCTGGTGAAAAACTGTTTTTT. This codes for CSVSWQGRSGEKLFF. V and J are TRBV29-1 and TRBJ1-4; possible D gene TRBD1, 5 bases. There are 15 residues in the CDR3. V lost 5 bases to trimming and J lost 7 bases, with 20 bases between them. The germline gives CDR1 SQVTM, CDR2 ANQGSEA.

This clonotype was found many times. V is TRBV19 and J is TRBJ2-5; the D gene is possibly TRBD1 (5 bases). V was shortened by 5 bases and J by 5 bases, with 15 bases between the two germline ends. Germline V gives CDR1 LNHDA, CDR2 SQIVND (reference sequence). This CDR3 is 14 amino acids long. This chain's CDR3 is CASSLGAARETQYF. As DNA, the CDR3 is TGTGCCAGTAGTTTAGGGGCGGCACGGGAGACCCAGTACTTC.